This T cell receptor (beta chain) was sequenced for a study of CD8+ T cells in alopecia areata. About the research overall: Patients in the treated group were given tofacitinib by mouth, 5 to 10 mg twice a day.

cDNA prepared by RNA extraction and subsequent reverse transcription served as the template for sequencing. Some clones are missing from TCRdb's copy, which holds only in-frame ones; the method was immunoSEQ multiplex PCR. Here the sample spans 190,000 or so clones, 58% being singletons. The CDR3 length is 15 residues. The trim removed 1 base at V and 1 base at J, leaving 3 bases unmatched. Germline V CDR1 and CDR2: SGHVT, SQSDAQ. Documented treatment: oral pan-JAK inhibitor, 5-10 mg twice daily. Patients with alopecia areata provided lesional scalp punch biopsies as well as peripheral blood. The TCR sequence derives from a human donor with alopecia areata. The chain has TRBV7-4 and TRBJ2-5, with 7 nucleotides matching TRBD2. The sample consisted of CD8+ T cells sorted from blood, taken at week 24, from a patient treated with tofacitinib. The CDR3 loop is CASSLVPGGQETQYF. CDR3 nucleotides: TGTGCCAGCAGCTTAGTCCCGGGGGGCCAAGAGACCCAGTACTTC.